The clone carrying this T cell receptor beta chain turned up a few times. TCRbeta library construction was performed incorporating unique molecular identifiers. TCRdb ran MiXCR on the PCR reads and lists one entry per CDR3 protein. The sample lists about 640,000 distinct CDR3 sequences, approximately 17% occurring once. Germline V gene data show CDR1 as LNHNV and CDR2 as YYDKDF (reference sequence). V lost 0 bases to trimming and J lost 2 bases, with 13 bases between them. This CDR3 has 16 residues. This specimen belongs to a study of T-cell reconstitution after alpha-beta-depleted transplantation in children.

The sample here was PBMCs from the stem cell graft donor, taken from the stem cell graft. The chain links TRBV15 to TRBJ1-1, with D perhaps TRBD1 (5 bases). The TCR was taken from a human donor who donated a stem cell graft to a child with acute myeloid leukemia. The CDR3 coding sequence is TGTGCCACCAGCAGAGAAGGGGTAGGGGTAAACACTGAAGCTTTCTTT. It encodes CATSREGVGVNTEAFF.